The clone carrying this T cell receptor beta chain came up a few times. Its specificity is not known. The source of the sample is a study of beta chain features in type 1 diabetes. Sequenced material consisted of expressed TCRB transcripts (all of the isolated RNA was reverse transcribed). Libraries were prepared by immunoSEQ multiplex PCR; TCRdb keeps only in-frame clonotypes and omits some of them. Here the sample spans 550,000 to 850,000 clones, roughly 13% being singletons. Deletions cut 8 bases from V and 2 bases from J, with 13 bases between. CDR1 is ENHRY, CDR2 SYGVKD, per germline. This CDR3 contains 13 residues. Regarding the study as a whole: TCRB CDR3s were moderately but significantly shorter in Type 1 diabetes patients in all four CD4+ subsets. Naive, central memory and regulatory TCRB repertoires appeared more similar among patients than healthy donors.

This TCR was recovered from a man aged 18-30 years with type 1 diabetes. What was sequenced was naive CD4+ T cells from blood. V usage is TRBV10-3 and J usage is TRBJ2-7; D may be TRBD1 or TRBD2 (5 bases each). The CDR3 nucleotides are TGTGCCATCCGGGGCAGCCCGCCCTACGAGCAGTACTTC. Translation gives CAIRGSPPYEQYF.